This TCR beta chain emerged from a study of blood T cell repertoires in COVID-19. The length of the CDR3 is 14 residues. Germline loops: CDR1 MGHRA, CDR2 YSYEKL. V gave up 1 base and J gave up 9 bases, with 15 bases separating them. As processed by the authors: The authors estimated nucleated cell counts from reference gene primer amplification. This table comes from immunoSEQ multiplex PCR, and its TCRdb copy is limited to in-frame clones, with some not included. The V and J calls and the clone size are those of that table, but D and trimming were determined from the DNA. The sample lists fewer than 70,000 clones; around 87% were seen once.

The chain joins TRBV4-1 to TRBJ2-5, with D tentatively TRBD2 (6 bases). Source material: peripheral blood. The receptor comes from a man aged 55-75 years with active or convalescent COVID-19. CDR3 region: CASSQAVAGSAQYF. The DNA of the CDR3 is TGCGCCAGCAGCCAAGCCGTGGCGGGGTCGGCCCAGTACTTC.